The 12 T cell receptor beta chains below all came from one sample that was sequenced in a study of human T cells and chemical hapten exposure. TCRdb reanalysed the RACE reads using MiXCR and keeps one entry per CDR3 protein. The data contain approximately 370,000 distinct CDR3 sequences, 4.5% to 7% of them seen just once; the ten biggest clones take up around 8%. The time point: pre-sensitization, week 0. The treatment was: therapeutic diphenylcyclopropenone sensitization with weekly scalp DPC. The sequences come from whole blood, collected in connection with sensitization to the hapten diphenylcyclopropenone (DPC). The receptors were sampled from a woman under 30 with alopecia areata. Some clones in this sample may be carry-over from other donors' samples.

This chain's CDR3 is CASSLNPAGGYEQYF. The CDR3 DNA is TGTGCCAGCAGCTTAAATCCGGCGGGAGGCTACGAGCAGTACTTC. The genes are TRBV7-3 and TRBJ2-7; 8 bases line up with TRBD2. The V and J ends lost 1 base and 3 bases, in that order; junction bases with no gene match: 5. CDR3 length: 15 amino acids. Germline CDR1 SGHTA, CDR2 FQGTGA.

The table lists this clonotype with a few counts. Germline is not matched at one junction end, which may reflect a read error. This chain uses TRBV28 with TRBJ2-5, with D perhaps TRBD1 or TRBD2 (5 bases each). The CDR3 spans 13 residues. Germline values: CDR1 MDHEN, CDR2 SYDVKM. For the CDR3, the DNA is TGTGCTAGCAGAGGGGTACCGTCAGAGACCCAGTACTTC. This gives the protein CASRGVPSETQYF. The variable domain in full, completed from reference TRBV28 and TRBJ2-5, reads DVKVTQSSRYLVKRTGEKVFLECVQDMDHENMFWYRQDPGLGLRLIYFSYDVKMKEKGDIPEGYSVSREKKERFSLILESASTNQTSMYLCASRGVPSETQYFGPGTRLLVL.

This clonotype was counted between two and nine times. The chain employs TRBV11-3 and TRBJ2-2; D remains unclear. This CDR3 region has 13 residues. Trimming removed 5 bases from V and 3 bases from J, with 7 bases in between. The germline V gene encodes CDR1 SGHNT and CDR2 YENEEA. In DNA form, the CDR3 reads TGTGCCAGCAGCGGCCGTGACACCGGGGAGCTGTTTTTT. This translates into CASSGRDTGELFF.

The sample holds a few counts of this clonotype. J is TRBJ2-1 and V is TRBV7-2, with D possibly being TRBD2 (5 bases). The CDR3 sequence is 15 residues long. Germline V gives CDR1 SGHTA, CDR2 FQGNSA. Trimming stripped 3 bases from V and 2 bases from J, with 11 bases between. Written as DNA, the CDR3 is TGTGCCAGCAGCTTCGGGGTTCCCGCCTACAATGAGCAGTTCTTC. Protein: CASSFGVPAYNEQFF.

This clonotype was counted at least ten times. The chain combines TRBV29-1 with TRBJ1-3; maybe TRBD1 (5 bases). Germline CDR1 SQVTM, CDR2 ANQGSEA. The CDR3 is 15 residues long. Trimming stripped 0 bases from V and 2 bases from J, with 11 bases between. CDR3 residues: CSVEDQAGTGNTIYF. The CDR3, as DNA: TGCAGCGTTGAAGATCAAGCAGGGACTGGAAACACCATATATTTT.

This clonotype has only a few counts. The chain carries TRBV7-2 and TRBJ2-5; D is perhaps TRBD2 (5 bases). Trimming removed 3 bases from V and 1 base from J, with 9 bases in between. This CDR3 contains 14 residues. Looked up from germline, CDR1 is SGHTA and CDR2 is FQGNSA. The CDR3 here is CASSFRGFQETQYF. CDR3 coding DNA: TGTGCCAGCAGCTTTAGAGGGTTCCAAGAGACCCAGTACTTC.

This clonotype was observed at least ten times. CDR3 amino acids: CASSEQVGLSGNTIYF. CDR3 coding DNA: TGTGCCAGCAGTGAACAAGTGGGGCTCTCTGGAAACACCATATATTTT. The chain combines TRBV6-1 with TRBJ1-3, with D perhaps matching TRBD1 (5 bases). The CDR3 runs 16 residues. With 2 bases removed from V and 0 bases from J, the gap between germline ends came to 11 bases. Germline V gene lookup returns CDR1 MNHNS and CDR2 SASEGT.

This clonotype was picked up many times. The chain joins TRBV7-9 to TRBJ1-6; D is ambiguous. CDR3 length: 12 amino acids. With 1 base removed from V and 5 bases from J, the gap between germline ends came to 0 bases. Germline V lookup: CDR1 SEHNR, CDR2 FQNEAQ (reference sequence). The CDR3 reads CASSLDNSPLHF. DNA for the CDR3: TGTGCCAGCAGCTTAGATAATTCACCCCTCCACTTT.

The gene calls are TRBV13 and TRBJ2-7; weak D call: TRBD1 (6 bases). The CDR3 covers 15 residues. V shed 0 bases and J shed 2 bases, with 11 bases lying between them. The V gene's germline CDR1 is PRHDT and CDR2 FYEKMQ (reference sequence). CDR3 in amino acids: CASSLGAGDPYEQYF. As DNA, the CDR3 is TGTGCCAGCAGCTTAGGGGCAGGGGACCCCTACGAGCAGTACTTC.

Concerning this clonotype itself: One junction end disagrees with the germline gene, perhaps due to a read error. The rearrangement links TRBV20-1 to TRBJ1-5, with a tentative D call TRBD1 (6 bases). The CDR3 has 15 amino acids. Germline CDR1 reads DFQATT; CDR2 reads SNEGSKA (reference sequence). The CDR3 loop is CSARDSTGEVEAQHF. The CDR3 DNA follows: TGCAGTGCTCGAGATTCGACAGGCGAAGTAGAGGCCCAGCATTTT.

The chain recombines TRBV18 with TRBJ2-7; maybe TRBD1 (5 bases). The CDR3 is made up of 15 amino acids. CDR1 is KGHSH, CDR2 LQKENI, per germline. V lost 1 base, J lost 0 bases, and 10 bases lay in between. CDR3 sequence (DNA): TGTGCCAGCTCACCACAGACAGTTAGCTCCTACGAGCAGTACTTC. It yields the protein CASSPQTVSSYEQYF.

The sample holds a few counts of this clonotype. DNA for the CDR3: TGTGCCACCAGTGATTTTGGACTAGCTAGCGGGGAGCTGTTTTTT. Protein product: CATSDFGLASGELFF. The chain uses TRBV24-1 and TRBJ2-2; 8 bases agree with TRBD2. Germline V gene lookup returns CDR1 KGHDR and CDR2 SFDVKD. After removal of 1 base from V and 7 bases from J, the junction contained 4 bases not matched to a gene. The CDR3 covers 15 residues.